One sample yielded the 29 T cell receptor beta chains listed below, sequenced in a study of blood T cell repertoires in COVID-19. The data were produced by immunoSEQ multiplex PCR, yet TCRdb's version contains in-frame clones alone and is incomplete. The sample consists of about 300,000 clones, 70% to 90% of them appearing once. Material: PBMCs or T cells enriched from blood (not recorded which). The receptors stem from a woman aged 25 to 45 who had recovered from COVID-19.

V gene TRBV11-2 combines with J gene TRBJ1-1; no firm D call. Germline-derived CDR1 and CDR2 are SGHAT and FQNNGV. The length of the CDR3 is 15 residues. Trimming shortened V by 3 bases and J by 6 bases, and 17 bases separated the two germline ends. CDR3 in amino acids: CASSLTTGSQAEAFF. CDR3 nucleotide sequence: TGTGCCAGCAGCTTGACGACGGGGTCTCAGGCTGAAGCTTTCTTT.

The chain recombines TRBV19 with TRBJ2-7, with D possibly matching TRBD1 (6 bases). The CDR3 has 15 amino acids. The V end was cut by 3 bases, the J end by 4 bases, with 16 bases between. Germline V lookup: CDR1 LNHDA, CDR2 SQIVND (reference sequence). The CDR3 DNA follows: TGTGCCAGTAGTATTATTCAGGGGAGCCGTTACGAGCAGTACTTC. It specifies CASSIIQGSRYEQYF. Drawing the rest from reference TRBV19 and TRBJ2-7, the complete variable domain is DGGITQSPKYLFRKEGQNVTLSCEQNLNHDAMYWYRQDPGQGLRLIYYSQIVNDFQKGDIAEGYSVSREKKESFPLTVTSAQKNPTAFYLCASSIIQGSRYEQYFGPGTRLTVT.

The J gene is TRBJ1-6, the V gene TRBV4-1; D unresolved. This CDR3 region has 14 residues. V lost 1 base and J 6 bases, leaving 7 bases between the germline ends. Germline V gene data show CDR1 as MGHRA and CDR2 as YSYEKL. The CDR3 DNA follows: TGCGCCAGCAGCCAAGGGACTTTTAATTCACCCCTCCACTTT. It specifies CASSQGTFNSPLHF.

The chain carries TRBV12-3 or TRBV12-4 and TRBJ1-2; a possible D gene is TRBD1 (5 bases). The CDR3 sequence is 13 residues long. The germline V and J ends were trimmed by 3 bases and 0 bases, with 5 bases remaining between them. The CDR3 loop reads CASSLTANYGYTF. CDR3 DNA: TGTGCCAGCAGTTTGACAGCTAACTATGGCTACACCTTC.

The chain has TRBV9 and TRBJ1-3; TRBD1 matches 7 bases. Germline V gene sequence: CDR1 SGDLS, CDR2 YYNGEE. CDR3 size: 16 residues. The V and J ends lost 4 bases and 0 bases, in that order; junction bases with no gene match: 7. The DNA for the CDR3 is TGTGCCAGCAGCACGACAGGGAGTTCCTCTGGAAACACCATATATTTT. This sequence encodes CASSTTGSSSGNTIYF.

The chain carries TRBV27 and TRBJ1-1; 10 bases fit TRBD1. Germline values: CDR1 MNHEY, CDR2 SMNVEV (reference sequence). There are 15 residues in the CDR3. Losses at the gene ends were 4 bases for V and 4 bases for J; bases not matched to a gene: 6. CDR3 DNA: TGTGCCAGCAGTTCGGGGACAGGGGAGGTCACTGAAGCTTTCTTT. This sequence encodes CASSSGTGEVTEAFF.

The rearrangement joins TRBV3-1 (or the pseudogene TRBV3-2) to TRBJ2-2; weak D call: TRBD1 (6 bases). Germline CDR1 LGHDT, CDR2 YNNKEL (reference sequence). Trimming took off 4 bases at V and 7 bases at J, with 13 bases between the two ends. The CDR3 is made up of 14 amino acids. The chain's CDR3 is CASSRNSGVGELFF. The CDR3 DNA follows: TGTGCCAGCAGCCGCAACTCAGGGGTCGGGGAGCTGTTTTTT.

The chain carries TRBV12-3 or TRBV12-4 and TRBJ1-1; 7 nucleotides match TRBD1. This CDR3 is 12 amino acids long. J was trimmed by 10 bases and V by 9 bases; bases with no gene match: 11. DNA of the CDR3: TGTGCCAGTAGAACAGGGACAGCGCTAGCTTTCTTT. This gives the protein CASRTGTALAFF.

The sample holds a few counts of this clone. The chain combines TRBV12-3 or TRBV12-4 with TRBJ1-1; no firm D call. V was shortened by 3 bases and J by 0 bases, with 2 bases between the two germline ends. This CDR3 has 12 residues. The CDR3 is CASSFLNTEAFF. DNA of the CDR3: TGTGCCAGCAGTTTCTTGAACACTGAAGCTTTCTTT.

The rearrangement joins TRBV11-2 to TRBJ2-1; the match to TRBD2 covers 8 bases. The CDR3 totals 15 residues. Germline CDR1 reads SGHAT; CDR2 reads FQNNGV. The ends lost 4 bases at V and 9 bases at J; junction bases unmatched: 11. The CDR3 DNA reads as TGTGCCAGCAGCTCCCAGGGTAGCGGGGTAATTGAGCAGTTCTTC. Residues: CASSSQGSGVIEQFF.

V is TRBV7-9 and J is TRBJ2-3; TRBD2 is a possible D gene (6 bases). V was shortened by 3 bases and J by 2 bases, with 12 bases between the two germline ends. The germline gives CDR1 SEHNR, CDR2 FQNEAQ (reference sequence). The length of the CDR3 is 15 residues. Here the CDR3 DNA reads TGTGCCAGCAGCTTTCTAGCGTCTCCCACAGATACGCAGTATTTT. Translated, it gives CASSFLASPTDTQYF.

V usage is TRBV19 and J usage is TRBJ2-2; TRBD1 matches at 12 bases. The CDR3 runs 16 residues. The germline CDR1 and CDR2 sequences are LNHDA and SQIVND (reference sequence). The J segment lost 7 bases and the V segment lost 6 bases, leaving 9 bases of the junction unmatched. The CDR3 is CASRRDRGLVGGELFF. CDR3 nucleotide sequence: TGTGCCAGTAGGAGGGACAGGGGGCTTGTGGGCGGGGAGCTGTTTTTT.

The chain has TRBV3-1 (or the pseudogene TRBV3-2) and TRBJ1-1; a weak D match, TRBD1 (6 bases). Germline V lookup: CDR1 LGHDT, CDR2 YNNKEL (reference sequence). The V end was cut by 3 bases, the J end by 11 bases, with 13 bases between. The CDR3 has 12 residues. In DNA, the CDR3 is TGTGCCAGCAGCCATCCAGGGGATGGGGCTTTCTTT. It is translated as CASSHPGDGAFF.

V usage is TRBV5-6 and J usage is TRBJ1-3, with 8 bases identical to TRBD1. The germline CDR1 and CDR2 sequences are SGHDT and YYEEEE. There are 15 residues in the CDR3. Losses at the gene ends were 4 bases for V and 4 bases for J; bases not matched to a gene: 7. Here the CDR3 reads CASSAGQGYGNTIYF. For the CDR3, the DNA is TGTGCCAGCAGCGCAGGACAGGGTTACGGAAACACCATATATTTT.

The chain uses TRBV6-5 and TRBJ2-7; 9 bases are a match to TRBD2. The CDR3 consists of 15 residues. The V and J ends lost 6 bases and 0 bases, in that order; junction bases with no gene match: 6. Germline-derived CDR1 and CDR2 are MNHEY and SVGAGI. The CDR3 sequence: CASSPLAGLSYEQYF. The CDR3 nucleotides are TGTGCCAGCAGCCCACTAGCGGGCCTCTCCTACGAGCAGTACTTC.

This rearrangement joins TRBV7-9 to TRBJ1-1, with D perhaps TRBD1 (6 bases). CDR1 SEHNR and CDR2 FQNEAQ come from the germline V gene (reference sequence). The CDR3 length is 14 residues. Trimming took 5 bases from V and 4 from J, leaving 14 bases between them. CDR3 loop: CASSPGGTGTEAFF. CDR3 in DNA: TGTGCCAGCAGCCCGGGGGGCACTGGCACTGAAGCTTTCTTT. Full variable domain (rest looked up from reference TRBV7-9 and TRBJ1-1): DTGVSQNPRHKITKRGQNVTFRCDPISEHNRLYWYRQTLGQGPEFLTYFQNEAQLEKSRLLSDRFSAERPKGSFSTLEIQRTEQGDSAMYLCASSPGGTGTEAFFGQGTRLTVV.

This chain joins TRBV5-8 and TRBJ2-2; the D is unclear. Deletions cut 5 bases from V and 2 bases from J, with 16 bases between. Germline lookup yields CDR1 SGHTS and CDR2 YDEGEE. CDR3 size: 16 residues. The CDR3 region is CASRDGSPANTGELFF. The DNA for the CDR3 is TGTGCCAGCAGGGATGGTAGCCCGGCTAACACCGGGGAGCTGTTTTTT. The full variable domain, in which reference TRBV5-8 and TRBJ2-2 provide the parts outside the CDR3, is EAGVTQSPTHLIKTRGQQATLRCSPISGHTSVYWYQQALGLGLQFLLWYDEGEERNRGNFPPRFSGRQFPNYSSELNVNALELEDSALYLCASRDGSPANTGELFFGEGSRLTVL.

This chain links TRBV18 with TRBJ1-2, with D maybe TRBD1 (6 bases). CDR1 KGHSH and CDR2 LQKENI come from the germline V gene. This CDR3 region has 17 residues. Trimming left V 1 base short and J 0 bases short, with 15 bases between. As DNA, the CDR3 is TGTGCCAGCTCACCACTTGAAGGGGGACCAGCTAACTATGGCTACACCTTC. Translation: CASSPLEGGPANYGYTF.

The genes are TRBV30 and TRBJ2-1; 10 bases line up with TRBD2. V lost 0 bases and J lost 3; bases outside the gene matches: 5. The V gene's germline CDR1 is GTSNPN and CDR2 SVGIG (reference sequence). CDR3 length: 16 residues. The CDR3 region is CAWSVRLAGGYNEQFF. The CDR3, as DNA: TGTGCCTGGAGTGTACGGTTAGCGGGGGGCTACAATGAGCAGTTCTTC.

This chain connects TRBV28 to TRBJ1-5; D is undetermined. CDR3 length equals 14 residues. Germline V gives CDR1 MDHEN, CDR2 SYDVKM. Trimming took 6 bases from V and 6 from J, leaving 15 bases between them. CDR3 coding DNA: TGTGCCAGCAGCGAAATAGAAGCCTTTCAGCCCCAGCATTTT. It yields the protein CASSEIEAFQPQHF.

This chain links TRBV18 with TRBJ2-4, with D possibly being TRBD2 (6 bases). V was cut by 3 bases and J by 0 bases, with 12 bases left in between. Germline CDR1 KGHSH, CDR2 LQKENI. The CDR3 is made up of 16 amino acids. The CDR3 protein is CASSPRDSTAKNIQYF. CDR3 nucleotides: TGTGCCAGCTCACCCCGGGACTCAACAGCCAAAAACATTCAGTACTTC.

This clone was picked up one time. V gene TRBV13 combines with J gene TRBJ2-3; TRBD2 matches 9 bases. Germline lookup yields CDR1 PRHDT and CDR2 FYEKMQ (reference sequence). V was clipped by 3 bases and J by 1 base; unmatched bases: 2. The CDR3 covers 15 residues. CDR3 residues: CASSFAGGGTDTQYF. The CDR3 bases are TGTGCCAGCAGCTTCGCGGGGGGGGGCACAGATACGCAGTATTTT.

The chain links TRBV10-1 to TRBJ1-1; TRBD1 is a possible D gene (5 bases). Trimming cost V 2 bases and J 7 bases, with 11 bases left between them. Looked up from germline, CDR1 is WNHNN and CDR2 is SYGVQD (reference sequence). This CDR3 has 13 amino acids. CDR3 in amino acids: CASSEREGVEAFF. CDR3 in DNA: TGCGCCAGCAGTGAGAGAGAAGGGGTTGAAGCTTTCTTT.

This clone occurred once. The V and J genes are TRBV7-2 and TRBJ1-1; D unclear. Trimming cost V 1 base and J 2 bases, with 8 bases left between them. The germline CDR1 and CDR2 sequences are SGHTA and FQGNSA. The CDR3 has 14 amino acids. CDR3 in DNA: TGTGCCAGCAGCTTAGGGGCAGCAAACACTGAAGCTTTCTTT. Protein product: CASSLGAANTEAFF.

Here the CDR3 reads CSVERQGRPYGYTF. The DNA of the CDR3 is TGCAGCGTTGAACGACAGGGTAGACCCTATGGCTACACCTTC. The rearrangement uses TRBV29-1 and TRBJ1-2; 7 nucleotides line up with TRBD1. V dropped 2 bases and J dropped 4; count of bases not matched to a gene: 7. Germline-derived CDR1 and CDR2 are SQVTM and ANQGSEA. The CDR3 covers 14 residues. Drawing the rest from reference TRBV29-1 and TRBJ1-2, the complete variable domain is SAVISQKPSRDICQRGTSLTIQCQVDSQVTMMFWYRQQPGQSLTLIATANQGSEATYESGFVIDKFPISRPNLTFSTLTVSNMSPEDSSIYLCSVERQGRPYGYTFGSGTRLTVV.

This clone was seen only a few times. The chain employs TRBV19 and TRBJ1-5, with TRBD1 matching over 9 bases. Germline lookup yields CDR1 LNHDA and CDR2 SQIVND (reference sequence). The CDR3 has 13 residues. Losses at the gene ends were 4 bases for V and 11 bases for J; bases not matched to a gene: 6. In nucleotides, the CDR3 is TGTGCCAGTAGTACGGGACAGGGTTGGGCCCAGCATTTT. Translated, it gives CASSTGQGWAQHF.

This clone was seen ten or more times. The CDR3: CASSEDGGGGNTIYF. CDR3 nucleotide sequence: TGTGCCAGCAGTGAAGACGGCGGAGGAGGAAACACCATATATTTT. V gene TRBV6-1 combines with J gene TRBJ1-3; no clear D. With 1 base removed from V and 4 bases from J, the gap between germline ends came to 11 bases. This CDR3 is built from 15 residues. CDR1 is MNHNS, CDR2 SASEGT, per germline.

This clone was observed a single time. The chain employs TRBV30 and TRBJ1-2; 8 bases agree with TRBD1. The germline V gene encodes CDR1 GTSNPN and CDR2 SVGIG (reference sequence). J was trimmed by 7 bases and V by 0 bases; bases with no gene match: 10. The CDR3 spans 15 residues. CDR3 sequence (DNA): TGTGCCTGGAGTGTATTCAGGGGGCAATTGGGTGGCTACACCTTC. Amino acids: CAWSVFRGQLGGYTF.

The genes are TRBV18 and TRBJ1-5, with TRBD1 matching over 7 bases. V was pared by 4 bases and J by 9 bases, with 3 bases of the junction left unmatched. This CDR3 contains 12 residues. The germline CDR1 and CDR2 sequences are KGHSH and LQKENI. CDR3: CASSRGDRPQHF. CDR3 in DNA: TGTGCCAGCTCACGGGGGGACAGGCCCCAGCATTTT.